This TCR beta chain was observed in a study of blood T cell repertoires in COVID-19. Study details: Samples of COVID-19 (acute and convalescent) were obtained from the United States, Italy and Spain. Nucleic acid was either cDNA or gDNA, and it came from T cells, B-cell-depleted T cells, or PBMCs.

Authors' processing steps: Amplification of reference gene primers provided the estimated nucleated cell counts. TCRdb's table, derived via immunoSEQ multiplex PCR, lists solely in-frame clones and lacks some. The V and J calls and the clone size are those of that table, but D and trimming were determined from the DNA. Of about 280,000 clones detected, approximately 83% appear once; the ten largest clones hold less than 2.5%. The TCR sequence derives from a young woman who had recovered from COVID-19. Sample: peripheral blood.

CDR3: CASSSQAREQYF. CDR3 bases: TGTGCCAGCAGTTCACAGGCTCGCGAGCAGTACTTC. The genes are TRBV6-5 and TRBJ2-7; weak D call: TRBD1 (5 bases). V gave up 4 bases and J gave up 6 bases, with 10 bases separating them. Germline-derived CDR1 and CDR2 are MNHEY and SVGAGI. There are 12 residues in the CDR3.